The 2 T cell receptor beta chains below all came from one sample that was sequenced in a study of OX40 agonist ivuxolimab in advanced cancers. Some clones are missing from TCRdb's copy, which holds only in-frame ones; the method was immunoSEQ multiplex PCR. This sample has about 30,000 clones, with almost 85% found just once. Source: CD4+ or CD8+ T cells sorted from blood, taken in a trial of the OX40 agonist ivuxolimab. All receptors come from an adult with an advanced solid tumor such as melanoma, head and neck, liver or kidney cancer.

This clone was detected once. CDR3 nucleotides: TGTGCCACCAGCAGAGGGGGGAGTGCCGAGCAGTACTTC. This sequence encodes CATSRGGSAEQYF. This chain joins TRBV15 and TRBJ2-7; D tentatively reads TRBD1 or TRBD2 (5 bases each). Trimming pared 1 base from V and 6 bases from J, leaving 10 bases between. The CDR3 is 13 residues long. From germline, CDR1 is LNHNV and CDR2 YYDKDF (reference sequence).

CDR3 protein: CASSYQGGGELIYEQYF. The CDR3, as DNA: TGTGCCAGCAGCTACCAAGGGGGAGGGGAACTAATCTACGAGCAGTACTTC. The genes are TRBV25-1 and TRBJ2-7; possible D gene TRBD2, 7 bases. The CDR3 length is 17 residues. Germline CDR1 MGHDK, CDR2 SYGVNS. Trimming cost V 6 bases and J 3 bases, with 24 bases left between them.